This passage covers 2 T cell receptor beta chains from one sample sequenced in a study of control samples from healthy donors and cancer patients. Sequencing was performed with immunoSEQ multiplex PCR; in TCRdb, only in-frame clones are kept and a portion is missing. The repertoire has about 94,000 clones, 86% of them found once; the top ten carry around 1.3%. The source material was blood. Receptors were obtained from a woman aged 45-65 years in good health.

The rearrangement links TRBV7-9 to TRBJ2-5, with TRBD1 matching 10 bases. This CDR3 has 15 amino acids. CDR1 is SEHNR and CDR2 is FQNEAQ in the germline V gene (reference sequence). The ends lost 1 base at V and 2 bases at J; junction bases unmatched: 1. The CDR3 spells CASSLGDRGQETQYF. Here the CDR3 DNA reads TGTGCCAGCAGCTTAGGGGACAGGGGACAAGAGACCCAGTACTTC.

The chain recombines TRBV3-1 (or the pseudogene TRBV3-2) with TRBJ2-7, with TRBD2 matching over 8 bases. In germline, CDR1 is LGHDT, CDR2 YNNKEL (reference sequence). This CDR3 is 17 amino acids long. V lost 2 bases, J lost 3 bases, and 12 bases stayed unmatched. CDR3 nucleotides: TGTGCCAGCAGCCAACCCGAAGGGACTAGTCCTGTCTACGAGCAGTACTTC. Protein product: CASSQPEGTSPVYEQYF.